This T cell receptor (beta chain) was found in a study of response to subunit inactivated influenza vaccine. Study-wide findings and caveats: Few new T cells, the authors suggested, are recruited by each seasonal influenza vaccination.

TCRdb analysed the RT-PCR reads with MiXCR anew, one entry per CDR3 protein. The sample shows 550,000 to 800,000 distinct CDR3 sequences, approximately 14% of them seen only once. This clonotype was picked up many times. Its antigen is not known. J was trimmed by 1 base and V by 6 bases; bases with no gene match: 6. The CDR3 totals 15 residues. The source of this sequence is a man aged 45-60 years who received an inactivated influenza vaccine. V is TRBV12-3 or TRBV12-4 and J is TRBJ1-5, with TRBD1 matching 7 bases. The input for sequencing was PBMCs from blood, taken roughly 15 days before vaccination. Written as DNA, the CDR3 is TGTGCCAGCAGGCGGACAGGTGCGAGCAATCAGCCCCAGCATTTT. As protein: CASRRTGASNQPQHF.